The 24 T cell receptor beta chains below all came from one sample that was sequenced in a study of blood T cell repertoires in COVID-19. The data were produced by immunoSEQ multiplex PCR, yet TCRdb's version contains in-frame clones alone and is incomplete. The sample shows 170,000 or so clones, roughly 90% of them seen only once. Sequencing input: PBMCs or T cells enriched from blood (not recorded which). These receptors originate from a woman aged 45-65 years who had recovered from COVID-19.

For this clone: The junction departs from the called germline gene at one end, perhaps through a read error. The V and J genes are TRBV28 and TRBJ1-1; 9 nucleotides match TRBD1. This CDR3 has 13 amino acids. Germline loops: CDR1 MDHEN, CDR2 SYDVKM. The CDR3, as DNA: TGTGCCAGCACCACTGCGGGACAGGGTGCGGGAGTCTTT. Protein sequence: CASTTAGQGAGVF.

The chain carries TRBV28 and TRBJ1-6; 11 nucleotides line up with TRBD1. The CDR3 sequence is 17 residues long. The junction had 10 bases not matched to a gene; V was cut back by 2 bases and J by 10 bases. The V gene's germline CDR1 is MDHEN and CDR2 SYDVKM. The CDR3: CASSLIGTGGPGSPLHF. CDR3 nucleotide sequence: TGTGCCAGCAGTTTAATTGGGACAGGGGGTCCCGGGTCACCCCTCCACTTT.

This clone has just a few counts. J is TRBJ1-2 and V is TRBV7-2; the D is unclear. Germline CDR1 reads SGHTA; CDR2 reads FQGNSA. Trimming left V 5 bases short and J 6 bases short, with 13 bases between. The CDR3 covers 13 residues. The CDR3 loop is CASSTPGRDGYTF. CDR3 coding DNA: TGTGCCAGCAGCACCCCGGGTCGGGATGGCTACACCTTC.

The chain employs TRBV15 and TRBJ2-7, with 10 positions matching TRBD2. This CDR3 is built from 15 residues. Germline CDR1 and CDR2: LNHNV and YYDKDF (reference sequence). V lost 8 bases and J lost 0; bases outside the gene matches: 7. The CDR3 spells CATQTSGVSSYEQYF. In DNA form, the CDR3 reads TGTGCCACCCAAACTAGCGGGGTTAGCTCCTACGAGCAGTACTTC. Full variable domain (remainder filled in from reference TRBV15 and TRBJ2-7): DAMVIQNPRYQVTQFGKPVTLSCSQTLNHNVMYWYQQKSSQAPKLLFHYYDKDFNNEADTPDNFQSRRPNTSFCFLDIRSPGLGDTAMYLCATQTSGVSSYEQYFGPGTRLTVT.

The rearrangement joins TRBV15 to TRBJ2-3, with no clear D. The germline V and J ends were trimmed by 0 bases and 1 base, with 11 bases remaining between them. Germline lookup yields CDR1 LNHNV and CDR2 YYDKDF (reference sequence). CDR3 length: 16 residues. CDR3 in DNA: TGTGCCACCAGCAGAGATCCAGTTATCCGCACAGATACGCAGTATTTT. Translation: CATSRDPVIRTDTQYF.

In this sample, this clone turned up a few times. This chain connects TRBV5-1 to TRBJ1-2; TRBD1 aligns across 9 bases. This CDR3 has 13 amino acids. The trim removed 5 bases at V and 3 bases at J, leaving 2 bases unmatched. CDR1 and CDR2 from the germline V gene are SGHRS and YFSETQ. CDR3: CASRRQGDYGYTF. CDR3 sequence (DNA): TGCGCCAGCAGGAGACAGGGGGACTATGGCTACACCTTC.

The V call is TRBV18, the J call TRBJ2-5, with D perhaps TRBD1 (6 bases). V dropped 4 bases and J dropped 2 bases, with 8 bases sitting between them. This CDR3 is built from 13 residues. Germline-derived CDR1 and CDR2 are KGHSH and LQKENI. The CDR3 region has the DNA TGTGCCAGCTCACGTCAGGGGCAAGAGACCCAGTACTTC. Residues: CASSRQGQETQYF. The whole variable domain, filled in from reference TRBV18 and TRBJ2-5, reads NAGVMQNPRHLVRRRGQEARLRCSPMKGHSHVYWYRQLPEEGLKFMVYLQKENIIDESGMPKERFSAEFPKEGPSILRIQQVVRGDSAAYFCASSRQGQETQYFGPGTRLLVL.

This rearrangement joins TRBV29-1 to TRBJ1-4; D is uncertain. Germline CDR1 and CDR2: SQVTM and ANQGSEA. This CDR3 region has 12 residues. Trimming shortened V by 1 base and J by 6 bases, and 6 bases separated the two germline ends. The CDR3 sequence: CSVEGQDEKLFF. CDR3 coding DNA: TGCAGCGTTGAAGGCCAGGATGAAAAACTGTTTTTT. Drawing the rest from reference TRBV29-1 and TRBJ1-4, the complete variable domain is SAVISQKPSRDICQRGTSLTIQCQVDSQVTMMFWYRQQPGQSLTLIATANQGSEATYESGFVIDKFPISRPNLTFSTLTVSNMSPEDSSIYLCSVEGQDEKLFFGSGTQLSVL.

The chain is built from TRBV4-2 and TRBJ2-3; tentatively, D is TRBD2 (8 bases). This CDR3 has 19 residues. V was shortened by 3 bases and J by 0 bases, with 22 bases between the two germline ends. CDR1 is LGHNA and CDR2 is YNFKEQ in the germline V gene. Here the CDR3 DNA reads TGTGCCAGCAGCCACCTTGGACAGGCGGGGGGTTTAAGCACAGATACGCAGTATTTT. Residues: CASSHLGQAGGLSTDTQYF.

This rearrangement joins TRBV5-6 to TRBJ1-2; D is possibly TRBD1 (5 bases). Trimming removed 2 bases at V and 1 base at J, with 9 bases between. The CDR3 is 14 amino acids. Per germline, CDR1 SGHDT and CDR2 YYEEEE. The CDR3 reads CASSFPQGNYGYTF. In DNA form, the CDR3 reads TGTGCCAGCAGCTTTCCGCAGGGTAACTATGGCTACACCTTC.

About this clone: Distinct nucleotide sequences in the sample also encode this CDR3. This chain connects TRBV18 to TRBJ1-1; no definite D call. The CDR3 sequence is 14 residues long. CDR1 is KGHSH, CDR2 LQKENI, per germline. Trimming cost V 3 bases and J 1 base, with 9 bases left between them. The CDR3 region has the DNA TGTGCCAGCTCACCTCCTCCAGGGAACACTGAAGCTTTCTTT. It encodes CASSPPPGNTEAFF. Based on the CDR3 plus reference TRBV18 and TRBJ1-1, the full variable domain is NAGVMQNPRHLVRRRGQEARLRCSPMKGHSHVYWYRQLPEEGLKFMVYLQKENIIDESGMPKERFSAEFPKEGPSILRIQQVVRGDSAAYFCASSPPPGNTEAFFGQGTRLTVV.

The CDR3 coding sequence is TGCGCCAGCAGCTTGGAGGGGGTTGGCCCTAATTCACCCCTCCACTTT. Protein: CASSLEGVGPNSPLHF. This chain joins TRBV5-1 and TRBJ1-6, with D perhaps TRBD1 (6 bases). The CDR3 covers 16 residues. CDR1 is SGHRS, CDR2 YFSETQ, per germline. Deletions cut 0 bases from V and 6 bases from J, with 13 bases between.

V gene TRBV11-2 combines with J gene TRBJ1-1; D ambiguous. CDR3 size: 14 residues. Germline-derived CDR1 and CDR2 are SGHAT and FQNNGV. The V gene lost 1 base and the J gene lost 2 bases, with 8 bases spanning the gap. The CDR3: CASSLGHLNTEAFF. CDR3 DNA sequence: TGTGCCAGCAGCTTAGGACACTTAAACACTGAAGCTTTCTTT.

The chain employs TRBV9 and TRBJ2-3; unclear D gene. CDR3 length: 16 residues. Trimming removed 0 bases from V and 0 bases from J, with 11 bases in between. Germline CDR1 SGDLS, CDR2 YYNGEE. The CDR3, as DNA: TGTGCCAGCAGCGTAGCGGGTCACCCAAGCACAGATACGCAGTATTTT. Translated: CASSVAGHPSTDTQYF.

The rearrangement joins TRBV11-3 to TRBJ2-5; 12 nucleotides line up with TRBD2. This CDR3 is 17 amino acids long. CDR1 SGHNT and CDR2 YENEEA come from the germline V gene. V lost 1 base and J lost 3; bases outside the gene matches: 6. The CDR3, as DNA: TGTGCCAGCAGCTTAGGACTAGCGGGAGTGCGTAAAGAGACCCAGTACTTC. Translation: CASSLGLAGVRKETQYF.

This chain links TRBV2 with TRBJ1-5, with 9 bases fitting TRBD1. CDR3 length equals 15 residues. Germline CDR1 is SNHLY and CDR2 is FYNNEI. The V and J ends lost 8 bases and 6 bases, in that order; junction bases with no gene match: 11. The CDR3 is CASLRDREKGQPQHF. The CDR3 coding sequence is TGTGCCAGCCTCCGGGACAGGGAGAAAGGTCAGCCCCAGCATTTT.

This clone was seen once. V is TRBV29-1 and J is TRBJ1-2; TRBD1 matches at 7 bases. The CDR3 has 16 residues. Germline values: CDR1 SQVTM, CDR2 ANQGSEA. The ends lost 3 bases at V and 2 bases at J; junction bases unmatched: 12. Here the CDR3 reads CSVEEQGGSRNYGYTF. For the CDR3, the DNA is TGCAGCGTTGAGGAGCAGGGGGGTAGTAGAAACTATGGCTACACCTTC. Filled out from reference TRBV29-1 and TRBJ1-2, the complete variable domain reads SAVISQKPSRDICQRGTSLTIQCQVDSQVTMMFWYRQQPGQSLTLIATANQGSEATYESGFVIDKFPISRPNLTFSTLTVSNMSPEDSSIYLCSVEEQGGSRNYGYTFGSGTRLTVV.

This chain links TRBV5-4 with TRBJ2-5, with a tentative D call TRBD1 (5 bases). The germline gives CDR1 SGHNT, CDR2 YYREEE (reference sequence). V dropped 0 bases and J dropped 5 bases, with 14 bases sitting between them. This CDR3 has 15 residues. CDR3 nucleotide sequence: TGTGCCAGCAGCTTGGATAGTAGGGGAATGGAGACCCAGTACTTC. This codes for CASSLDSRGMETQYF.

J is TRBJ2-5 and V is TRBV18, with D possibly matching TRBD1 (6 bases). The germline gives CDR1 KGHSH, CDR2 LQKENI. CDR3 length: 15 residues. The germline V and J ends were trimmed by 3 bases and 3 bases, with 14 bases remaining between them. The CDR3 here is CASSPPGTPEETQYF. Here the CDR3 DNA reads TGTGCCAGCTCACCCCCCGGGACACCAGAAGAGACCCAGTACTTC.

The chain links TRBV2 to TRBJ1-2, with no clear D. Trimming removed 3 bases at V and 0 bases at J, with 11 bases between. The CDR3 is 15 residues long. Germline V CDR1 and CDR2: SNHLY, FYNNEI. The CDR3 protein is CASSERRSTNYGYTF. DNA of the CDR3: TGTGCCAGCAGTGAGAGGCGTAGTACTAACTATGGCTACACCTTC.

V and J are TRBV19 and TRBJ2-6, with D perhaps TRBD1 (6 bases). This CDR3 is 17 amino acids long. Germline CDR1 reads LNHDA; CDR2 reads SQIVND (reference sequence). Trimming stripped 0 bases from V and 0 bases from J, with 9 bases between. The DNA for the CDR3 is TGTGCCAGTAGTATAGAATACAGGGTCTCTGGGGCCAACGTCCTGACTTTC. It is translated as CASSIEYRVSGANVLTF.

The chain joins TRBV6-5 to TRBJ2-1; D not resolved. V lost 6 bases and J 9 bases, leaving 9 bases between the germline ends. The CDR3 covers 11 residues. Germline V CDR1 and CDR2: MNHEY, SVGAGI. For the CDR3, the DNA is TGTGCCAGCAGCCACACGGGTGAGCAGTTCTTC. This codes for CASSHTGEQFF.

This clone came up many times. This chain uses TRBV6-1 with TRBJ2-7; D unresolved. The CDR3 is made up of 14 amino acids. CDR1 is MNHNS, CDR2 SASEGT, per germline. V was trimmed by 3 bases and J by 0 bases, leaving 9 bases between them. Written as DNA, the CDR3 is TGTGCCAGCAGTGACGGTCAGGTCTCCTACGAGCAGTACTTC. Translating gives CASSDGQVSYEQYF.

The J gene is TRBJ2-6, the V gene TRBV4-1; 8 bases line up with TRBD1. V was pared by 4 bases and J by 3 bases, with 11 bases of the junction left unmatched. The CDR3 has 18 residues. Germline V gives CDR1 MGHRA, CDR2 YSYEKL. This CDR3 is CASSPARTGTGGANVLTF. CDR3 in DNA: TGCGCCAGCAGCCCCGCCCGGACAGGGACCGGTGGGGCCAACGTCCTGACTTTC.